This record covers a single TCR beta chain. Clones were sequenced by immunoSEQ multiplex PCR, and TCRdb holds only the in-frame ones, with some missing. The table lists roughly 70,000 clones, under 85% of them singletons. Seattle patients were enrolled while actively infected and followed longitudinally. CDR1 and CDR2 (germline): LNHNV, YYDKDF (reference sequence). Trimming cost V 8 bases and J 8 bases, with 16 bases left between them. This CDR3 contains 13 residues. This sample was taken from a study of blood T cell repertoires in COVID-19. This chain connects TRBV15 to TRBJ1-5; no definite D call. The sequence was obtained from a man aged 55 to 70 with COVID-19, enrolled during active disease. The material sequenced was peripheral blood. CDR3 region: CATSVGRMKPQHF. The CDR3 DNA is TGTGCCACCTCGGTAGGCAGGATGAAGCCCCAGCATTTT.